These T cell receptor beta chains were read from a single sample in a study of T cell responses to AZD1222 COVID-19 vaccine. The protocol was immunoSEQ multiplex PCR, while the TCRdb copy is restricted to in-frame clones and leaves out a portion. The data show roughly 93,000 clones, under 90% seen once. The sequencing here drew on peripheral blood, taken on day 0 of MenACWY control vaccination. These receptors all come from an adult in good health. Both conserved end residues are part of each CDR3.

j_call | v_call | cdr3_aa
TRBJ1-1 | TRBV30 | CAWSGYSGAEAFF
TRBJ2-3 | TRBV29-1 | CSVGTQYF
TRBJ2-5 | TRBV6-2/TRBV6-3 | CASSYTSGGAETQYF
TRBJ1-2 | TRBV28 | CASSLGQGVYGYTF
TRBJ1-1 | TRBV11-2 | CASSSVGRGLSEAFF
TRBJ1-2 | TRBV6-5 | CASTHREGNYGYTF
TRBJ1-4 | TRBV27 | CASCQGQGAGEKLFF
TRBJ2-4 | TRBV28 | CASSFRGAKNIQYF
TRBJ1-6 | TRBV5-1 | CASSWMQGNSPLHF
TRBJ2-2 | TRBV6-5 | CASSPGNTGELFF
TRBJ1-5 | TRBV19 | CASSQGTGSHQPQHF
TRBJ1-6 | TRBV4-3 | CASSQDPAYNSPLHF
TRBJ2-3 | TRBV3-1/TRBV3-2 | CASSQEAGTDTQYF
TRBJ2-7 | TRBV6-5 | CASSYSGEAYEQYF
TRBJ2-1 | TRBV5-1 | CASSPHRTSNNEQFF
TRBJ1-4 | TRBV25-1 | CASRIGDGYNEKLFF
TRBJ1-2 | TRBV2 | CASSEVLGAYGYTF
TRBJ1-5 | TRBV12-3/TRBV12-4 | CASSSTQPQHF
TRBJ1-2 | TRBV21-1 | CASSKGAVTNYGYTF
TRBJ2-1 | TRBV4-1 | CASSQGLAGSSSYNEQFF
TRBJ2-7 | TRBV28 | CASKGRVSYEQYF
TRBJ2-7 | TRBV5-1 | CASSLTGEVYEQYF